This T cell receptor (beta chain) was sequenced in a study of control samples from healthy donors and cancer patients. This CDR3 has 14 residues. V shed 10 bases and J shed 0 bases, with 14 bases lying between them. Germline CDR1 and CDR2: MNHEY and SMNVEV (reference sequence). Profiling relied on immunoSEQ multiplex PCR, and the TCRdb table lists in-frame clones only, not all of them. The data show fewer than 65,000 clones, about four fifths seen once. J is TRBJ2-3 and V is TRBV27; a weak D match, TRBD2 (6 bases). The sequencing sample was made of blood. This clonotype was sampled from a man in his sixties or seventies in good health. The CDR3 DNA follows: TGTGCCACCAGGAGGCGGGGAAGCACAGATACGCAGTATTTT. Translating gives CATRRRGSTDTQYF.